This is a list of T cell receptor beta chains from one sample in a study of blood T cells in healthy people across ages. TCRdb reanalysed the 5' RACE reads using MiXCR and keeps one entry per CDR3 protein. Counted here are roughly 1.6 million distinct CDR3 sequences, about 31% occurring once; the ten biggest clones make up about 11%. Material for sequencing was blood. The receptors were gathered from a woman aged 30 to 39 in good health. Both conserved end residues are part of each CDR3. D genes are given only for firm matches. Rows may omit the clone size; those that give it use once, few, many or a size class.

D	V	length	size	J	CDR3	DNA
TRBD2	TRBV28	13	few	TRBJ2-1	CASGTSGHNEQFF	TGTGCCAGCGGGACTAGCGGACACAATGAGCAGTTCTTC
.	TRBV2	13	.	TRBJ1-2	CASSDGRIYGYTF	TGTGCCAGCAGTGACGGGCGCATCTACGGCTACACCTTC
TRBD1	TRBV12-3/TRBV12-4	14	few	TRBJ1-2	CASSSDRARYGYTF	TGTGCCAGCAGTTCGGACAGGGCTCGCTATGGCTACACCTTC
.	TRBV20-1	12	.	TRBJ1-4	CSAPGSNEKLFF	TGCAGTGCTCCGGGTTCAAATGAAAAACTGTTTTTT
TRBD2	TRBV18	16	.	TRBJ2-3	CASSPPTSGRRDTQYF	TGTGCCAGCTCACCACCGACTAGCGGGAGAAGGGATACGCAGTATTTT
TRBD1	TRBV20-1	14	few	TRBJ1-4	CSARPGGRNEKLFF	TGCAGTGCTAGACCAGGGGGCCGAAATGAAAAACTGTTTTTT
TRBD2	TRBV13	16	.	TRBJ2-5	CASSPTGLAGGPSQYF	TGTGCCAGCAGCCCAACGGGACTAGCGGGGGGCCCCTCCCAGTACTTC
.	TRBV20-1	15	.	TRBJ1-4	CSASVGRGANEKLFF	TGCAGTGCTAGTGTGGGGAGGGGAGCTAATGAAAAACTGTTTTTT
.	TRBV10-2	14	.	TRBJ1-2	CASSGTVGDYGYTF	TGCGCCAGCAGTGGGACCGTGGGAGACTATGGCTACACCTTC
.	TRBV29-1	12	.	TRBJ1-2	CSVRFRVNGYTF	TGCAGCGTTCGCTTCAGGGTAAATGGCTACACCTTC
TRBD1	TRBV10-3	14	.	TRBJ1-1	CAISGLQGAAEAFF	TGTGCCATCAGTGGACTCCAGGGGGCTGCTGAAGCTTTCTTT
.	TRBV10-3	13	few	TRBJ1-2	CATRTADSYGYTF	TGTGCCACCCGGACGGCTGACAGCTATGGCTACACCTTC
.	TRBV15	14	many	TRBJ2-5	CATSRDGGYETQYF	TGTGCCACCAGCAGAGATGGGGGTTATGAGACCCAGTACTTC
TRBD1	TRBV12-3/TRBV12-4	14	.	TRBJ2-7	CASGTGTGSYEQYF	TGTGCCAGCGGGACCGGGACAGGATCCTACGAGCAGTACTTC
.	TRBV20-1	14	.	TRBJ2-5	CSAPGGGGRETQYF	TGCAGTGCCCCGGGGGGAGGGGGACGGGAGACCCAGTACTTC
.	TRBV20-1	14	.	TRBJ2-3	CSARFRGTLDTQYF	TGCAGTGCTAGATTCCGGGGGACCCTCGATACGCAGTATTTT
.	TRBV20-1	13	few	TRBJ1-5	CSARARVDQPQHF	TGCAGTGCTAGAGCTCGGGTCGATCAGCCCCAGCATTTT
.	TRBV20-1	15	few	TRBJ1-2	CSAPRAGAYSYGYTF	TGCAGTGCCCCTAGGGCAGGGGCGTACAGCTATGGCTACACCTTC
.	TRBV28	14	few	TRBJ1-5	CASSFRTGNQPQHF	TGTGCCAGCAGTTTTCGGACGGGCAATCAGCCCCAGCATTTT
TRBD2	TRBV20-1	13	.	TRBJ2-1	CSALGLAGSEQFF	TGCAGTGCCTTGGGGCTAGCGGGGAGTGAGCAGTTCTTC
.	TRBV6-2/TRBV6-3	15	few	TRBJ1-6	CASSRDGLYNSPLHF	TGTGCCAGCAGTCGGGACGGACTTTATAATTCACCCCTCCACTTT
.	TRBV5-5	14	.	TRBJ1-2	CASSLGQGKVGYTF	TGTGCCAGCAGCTTGGGGCAGGGAAAAGTTGGCTACACCTTC
.	TRBV6-4	15	few	TRBJ2-3	CASSDGRESTDTQYF	TGTGCCAGCAGTGACGGACGGGAGAGCACAGATACGCAGTATTTT
TRBD1	TRBV5-1	16	.	TRBJ2-1	CAGSAEIGQGSIEQFF	TGCGCCGGCAGCGCAGAGATTGGACAGGGGTCCATCGAGCAGTTCTTC
TRBD2	TRBV20-1	17	.	TRBJ2-7	CSADRGASGSLPYEQYF	TGCAGTGCTGACAGGGGAGCTAGCGGGAGTTTACCCTACGAGCAGTACTTC
.	TRBV7-2	15	.	TRBJ2-1	CASSQGRAYYNEQFF	TGTGCCAGCAGCCAGGGGCGGGCATATTACAATGAGCAGTTCTTC
.	TRBV30	11	few	TRBJ2-7	CAWSVEYEQYF	TGTGCCTGGAGTGTAGAGTACGAGCAGTACTTC
.	TRBV9	13	.	TRBJ2-5	CASSPSLVETQYF	TGTGCCAGCAGCCCATCACTAGTGGAGACCCAGTACTTC
.	TRBV20-1	14	many	TRBJ2-5	CSARGGARGETQYF	TGCAGTGCTAGAGGGGGGGCCAGGGGAGAGACCCAGTACTTC
.	TRBV15	16	few	TRBJ1-5	CATSRNDSAINQPQHF	TGTGCCACCAGCAGAAATGATAGTGCGATTAATCAGCCCCAGCATTTT
TRBD1	TRBV6-6	15	.	TRBJ1-2	CASSPTTGTNYGYTF	TGTGCCAGCAGCCCGACGACAGGGACAAACTATGGCTACACCTTC
.	TRBV20-1	15	.	TRBJ2-1	CSARETGTSYNEQFF	TGCAGTGCTAGGGAAACAGGGACGTCCTACAATGAGCAGTTCTTC